This T cell receptor beta chain originates from a study of T cells in Graves' hyperthyroidism and ophthalmopathy. Many counts were recorded for this clonotype. Its specificity is not known. RNA transcripts gave rise to amplified TCR beta CDR3 regions. The HTBI primer set was used in a first-round RT-PCR of the TCR CDR3. In TCRdb, the multiplex PCR reads were re-called with MiXCR into one record per CDR3 protein. The data hold hundreds of thousands of distinct CDR3 sequences, with 15% to 20% observed a single time. Findings of the study overall: From stable hyperthyroidism, ophthalmopathy was set apart by a 13 V-J model.

The diagnostic basis comprised clinical symptoms, serum thyroxine and TRAb, thyroid ultrasound and orbital computed tomography. The blood specimen was taken at initial hyperthyroidism diagnosis, before any ophthalmopathy symptoms. PBMCs stemmed from 10 ml fresh peripheral blood. Germline V gene data show CDR1 as SNHLY and CDR2 as FYNNEI. The CDR3 covers 13 residues. Trimming took 11 bases from V and 0 from J, leaving 13 bases between them. The clonotype was recovered from a woman between 45 and 65 years old with Graves' hyperthyroidism that later progressed to Graves' ophthalmopathy. The rearrangement joins TRBV2 to TRBJ1-1; a possible D gene is TRBD1 (5 bases). The sequencing input was blood. The CDR3 region is CAGGTDLNTEAFF. CDR3 bases: TGTGCCGGCGGGACGGACCTGAACACTGAAGCTTTCTTT.